This TCR beta chain was identified in a study of shared T cell receptors in the human thymus. Produced via immunoSEQ multiplex PCR; TCRdb's table is partial and in-frame only. Among 600,000 or so clones listed, more than 75% were seen once. The V gene lost 1 base and the J gene lost 2 bases, with 8 bases spanning the gap. The germline V gene encodes CDR1 SGHVS and CDR2 FQNEAQ. The CDR3 is made up of 14 amino acids. These sequences were also reported in another study, on human thymus T cells.

This receptor was obtained from a boy younger than two with a congenital heart defect. The J gene is TRBJ1-2, the V gene TRBV7-8; D remains ambiguous. What was sequenced was thymocytes. For the CDR3, the DNA is TGTGCCAGCAGCTTAGTGGGCAGAAACTATGGCTACACCTTC. Translation gives CASSLVGRNYGYTF.